This T cell receptor beta chain was obtained from a study of OX40 agonist ivuxolimab in advanced cancers. Study background: All patients had ivuxolimab intravenously every 2 weeks at 0.01 to 10 mg/kg. One patient with hepatocellular carcinoma and two with cutaneous melanoma, three in all, had partial responses.

On this clone: The antigen remains unidentified. An end of the junction differs from the germline gene, which may be a read error.

The protocol was immunoSEQ multiplex PCR, while the TCRdb copy is restricted to in-frame clones and leaves out a portion. The sample consists of about 83,000 clones, 84% of them appearing once. Germline CDR1 and CDR2: LGHNA and YNFKEQ. This CDR3 has 15 residues. Whole-study findings and limits: Mean expanded clone counts were higher in CD8+ than CD4+ T cells.

The sequenced sample was CD4+ or CD8+ T cells sorted from blood, obtained in a trial of the OX40 agonist ivuxolimab. This sequence was found in an adult with an advanced solid tumor such as melanoma, head and neck, liver or kidney cancer. The chain is built from TRBV4-2 and TRBJ2-7, with a weak D call TRBD1 (5 bases). DNA for the CDR3: TGTGCCAGCAGCCAAGGGAACAGGCCCTCCCACGAGCAGTACTTC. Its protein is CASSQGNRPSHEQYF.